These T cell receptor beta chains were read from a single sample in a study of T cells in Graves' hyperthyroidism and ophthalmopathy. TCRdb processed the multiplex PCR reads anew with MiXCR; each CDR3 protein has one entry. The sample lists approximately 430,000 distinct CDR3 sequences, 15% to 19% seen once, with roughly 7.4% in the top ten. Sequenced: blood. The receptors come from a woman under 30 with Graves' hyperthyroidism. The CDR3 runs from the conserved cysteine through the conserved F or W. The D gene is left open where the match is weak. Not every row has a clone size; where given, it reads once, few, many or a size class.

V,D,J,size,length,DNA,CDR3
TRBV3-1,TRBD1,TRBJ2-2,many,18,TGTGCCAGCAGCCAAGACCGCGGGGACAGGGGGAACACCGGGGAGCTGTTTTTT,CASSQDRGDRGNTGELFF
TRBV19,-,TRBJ1-5,many,13,TGTGCCAGTAGCCGTATCAGCAATCAGCCCCAGCATTTT,CASSRISNQPQHF
TRBV5-6,-,TRBJ1-6,-,16,TGTGCCAGCAGCTGGAGTAGGGGAACCTATAATTCACCCCTCCACTTT,CASSWSRGTYNSPLHF
TRBV2,-,TRBJ1-6,many,15,TGTGCCAGCAGCCCCTCCGGGGGTTATAATTCACCCCTCCACTTT,CASSPSGGYNSPLHF
TRBV9,TRBD1,TRBJ1-4,-,16,TGTGCCAGCAGCCGAGTAAACAGGGGAGGGGACGAAAAACTGTTTTTT,CASSRVNRGGDEKLFF
TRBV4-1,-,TRBJ2-7,few,15,TGCGCCAGCAGCCAAGAGGCCAGGCCGCACTACGAGCAGTACTTC,CASSQEARPHYEQYF
TRBV5-1,-,TRBJ1-5,many,15,TGCGCCAGCAGCTTGGATTCGGGGTTTGGCCAGCCCCAGCATTTT,CASSLDSGFGQPQHF
TRBV7-2,-,TRBJ2-5,-,16,TGTGCCAGCAGCTCAACTGGGCGGGGGCGGAAAGAGACCCAGTACTTC,CASSSTGRGRKETQYF
TRBV6-2/TRBV6-3,-,TRBJ2-1,many,14,TGTGCCAGCACCGGGGTAGGGACCTACAATGAGCAGTTCTTC,CASTGVGTYNEQFF
TRBV11-2,TRBD2,TRBJ2-2,-,13,TGTGCCACCAGGTCGGGAGGCACCGGGGAGCTGTTTTTT,CATRSGGTGELFF
TRBV30,-,TRBJ2-5,many,14,TGTGCCTTGGAGGCTCTAAGGGGGGGGGAGACCCAGTACTTC,CALEALRGGETQYF
TRBV7-3,TRBD1,TRBJ1-6,many,14,TGTGCCAGCAGCTGGGGACAGACTAATTCACCCCTCCACTTT,CASSWGQTNSPLHF